Below, 10 T cell receptor beta chains from the same sample are listed, as sequenced in a study of blood T cell repertoires in COVID-19. Here immunoSEQ multiplex PCR was the method, and the copy in TCRdb shows in-frame clones only, minus some. The sample contains roughly 180,000 clones, approximately 89% of which appear only once. Specimen: peripheral blood. The receptor set was obtained from an older woman with acute or convalescent COVID-19.

V gene TRBV11-3 combines with J gene TRBJ2-2; perhaps TRBD1 as D (6 bases). The V gene's germline CDR1 is SGHNT and CDR2 YENEEA. V was trimmed by 0 bases and J by 2 bases, leaving 10 bases between them. This CDR3 region has 16 residues. CDR3 bases: TGTGCCAGCAGCTTAGATCTAGGGGGAAACACCGGGGAGCTGTTTTTT. Its translation: CASSLDLGGNTGELFF.

This chain uses TRBV7-3 with TRBJ1-1; the D gene is possibly TRBD1 (6 bases). The CDR3 is 14 amino acids. V was clipped by 2 bases and J by 0 bases, with 7 bases between them. Germline V CDR1 and CDR2: SGHTA, FQGTGA. The CDR3 here is CASSLGQLNTEAFF. The CDR3 DNA sequence: TGTGCCAGCAGCTTAGGACAGTTGAACACTGAAGCTTTCTTT.

In its sample, this clone was seen once. One end of the junction does not line up with germline, which may come from a read error. The gene calls are TRBV12-5 and TRBJ2-1, with 11 bases lining up with TRBD2. CDR1 LGHNT and CDR2 FRNRAP come from the germline V gene. The CDR3 sequence is 21 residues long. The CDR3 here is CASALRQTGTSGILSYNEQFF. The CDR3 DNA follows: TGTGCTAGTGCTTTGCGACAAACCGGGACTAGCGGTATATTATCCTACAATGAGCAGTTCTTC. The complete variable domain, with remaining parts taken from reference TRBV12-5 and TRBJ2-1, reads DARVTQTPRHKVTEMGQEVTMRCQPILGHNTVFWYRQTMMQGLELLAYFRNRAPLDDSGMPKDRFSAEMPDATLATLKIQPSEPRDSAVYFCASALRQTGTSGILSYNEQFFGPGTRLTVL.

This clone was seen a single time. The chain couples TRBV7-2 to TRBJ2-1; a weak D match, TRBD2 (6 bases). This CDR3 comprises 15 residues. Deletions cut 5 bases from V and 7 bases from J, with 18 bases between. Looked up from germline, CDR1 is SGHTA and CDR2 is FQGNSA. The CDR3 reads CASSPDSGSGNEQFF. CDR3 coding DNA: TGTGCCAGCAGCCCCGATAGCGGTTCCGGGAATGAGCAGTTCTTC.

V is TRBV5-4 and J is TRBJ2-2; a weak D match, TRBD2 (5 bases). V was clipped by 4 bases and J by 3 bases, with 13 bases between them. CDR3 size: 15 residues. Germline V gene lookup returns CDR1 SGHNT and CDR2 YYREEE (reference sequence). CDR3 residues: CASSRAGGDTGELFF. CDR3 nucleotide sequence: TGTGCCAGCAGCCGGGCGGGTGGGGACACCGGGGAGCTGTTTTTT.

This chain links TRBV28 with TRBJ2-1; D uncertain. Per the germline V gene, CDR1 is MDHEN and CDR2 is SYDVKM. There are 16 residues in the CDR3. Trimming stripped 0 bases from V and 4 bases from J, with 13 bases between. CDR3 protein: CASSLWSSTQYNEQFF. The CDR3 coding sequence is TGTGCCAGCAGTTTATGGTCGTCGACTCAGTACAATGAGCAGTTCTTC.

V and J are TRBV2 and TRBJ1-4; D remains ambiguous. The germline V gene encodes CDR1 SNHLY and CDR2 FYNNEI. Trimming removed 7 bases from V and 4 bases from J, with 16 bases in between. CDR3 length equals 15 residues. The CDR3 region has the DNA TGTGCCAGCATCGGTGTCCAGGCAAATAATGAAAAACTGTTTTTT. Protein product: CASIGVQANNEKLFF.

The V gene is TRBV4-2, the J gene TRBJ1-3; 7 nucleotides line up with TRBD1. Trimming took 2 bases from V and 0 from J; bases not matched to a gene: 7. This CDR3 has 17 residues. Per germline, CDR1 LGHNA and CDR2 YNFKEQ. This chain's CDR3 is CASSQRSTGSSGNTIYF. CDR3 sequence (DNA): TGTGCCAGCAGCCAACGTTCGACAGGGAGCTCTGGAAACACCATATATTTT.

This chain links TRBV21-1 with TRBJ2-7; TRBD2, the table's D call, was not compared with the DNA. TRBV21-1 is noted as a pseudogene. This CDR3 contains 18 residues. Here the CDR3 DNA reads TGTGCCAGCAGCAAAGCGCGACTAGCGGGTTCCTACTCCTACGAGCAGTACGTC. Its protein is CASSKARLAGSYSYEQYV.

The chain joins TRBV6-5 to TRBJ1-5; 9 bases align to TRBD1. CDR1 and CDR2 from the germline V gene are MNHEY and SVGAGI. This CDR3 contains 15 residues. The V gene end was trimmed by 6 bases and the J gene end by 4 bases; junction bases not matched to a gene: 7. The CDR3 DNA reads as TGTGCCAGCAGCGACGGGACAGGGTTTAATCAGCCCCAGCATTTT. Amino acids: CASSDGTGFNQPQHF.